This entry is about one T cell receptor beta chain. Its antigen is currently unknown. These data originate in a study of OX40 agonist ivuxolimab in advanced cancers. Study in general: Patients enrolled in dose escalation were diagnosed with hepatocellular carcinoma, melanoma, renal cell or head and neck cancer. Participants averaged approximately 65 years of age (range about 23 to 90) and were around 80% male. Study-level points and caveats: The average count of expanded clones was higher among CD8+ T cells than among CD4+.

This CDR3 spans 12 amino acids. Trimming pared 8 bases from V and 10 bases from J, leaving 12 bases between. Germline-derived CDR1 and CDR2 are SGHTA and FQGTGA. Here immunoSEQ multiplex PCR was the method, and the copy in TCRdb shows in-frame clones only, minus some. The repertoire holds tens of thousands of clones, with less than 85% as singletons. Here the sequenced sample was CD4+ or CD8+ T cells sorted from blood, taken in a trial of the OX40 agonist ivuxolimab. This TCR came from an adult with an advanced solid tumor such as melanoma, head and neck, liver or kidney cancer. V is TRBV7-3 and J is TRBJ1-6; D not resolved. DNA of the CDR3: TGTGCCAGCCGTGGGAGACTCTCACCCCTCCACTTT. Translated: CASRGRLSPLHF.